This entry concerns a single T cell receptor (beta chain). This receptor's antigen is unknown. The sample holds no much larger clone one base away, and base qualities are not on file. Separate from the roughly 630-subject first cohort, the validation cohort of some 130 subjects was the group to which the donors belonged. This sample is drawn from a study of cytomegalovirus exposure and HLA in healthy donors (dated by TCRdb to about 2017). Regarding the study in general: According to a later analysis, the roughly 120 validation repertoires were produced on the same platform as the approximately 620 repertoires of the first cohort. Along with the approximately 670-subject first cohort, a separate validation cohort of 120 different subjects was used. The study was designed to test whether signatures of past pathogen exposure could be identified by cataloging public T cell receptors. To predict cytomegalovirus infection status, the study brought together high-throughput TCR immunosequencing, statistical association of individual TCRs with disease status, and machine learning. Results the study describes overall, beyond this receptor: In both the original and validation cohorts, the classifier was reported to diagnose cytomegalovirus status with high specificity and sensitivity. In vitro tests confirmed that a few of the cytomegalovirus-associated TCR beta chains recognize cytomegalovirus antigens. Across donors, most TCR sequences were observed very rarely, whereas some public TCRs were present in many individuals. The study gave a list of around 170 TCR beta chains associated with cytomegalovirus. Of the cluster scores, 85% to 95% were above 0 in a later analysis, which found that TCRs clustered in the first cohort also tended to co-occur in the 120 validation repertoires. A later analysis had no HLA typing for the validation cohort, so co-occurrence there was scored across all 130 or so repertoires. It was suggested by the authors that the approach could potentially be generalized to other disease states and immunological phenotypes.

The CDR3 spans 14 residues, from the cysteine through the phenylalanine. The CDR3 DNA has 42 bases and is translated from base 1. CDR1 and CDR2 (SGHTA, FQGNSA) derive from the germline V gene. V and J lose 1 base and 0 bases, and a span of 7 bases separates them. Libraries were constructed by the immunoSEQ multiplex PCR assay. The authors' pipeline ran thus. A statistical classification framework was built for diagnosing cytomegalovirus status from the catalog of TCR beta chain sequences. TCRdb provides this immuneACCESS table in a form limited to in-frame rearrangements. Some clones are lacking; in checked studies, under half of them reflect an unresolved V gene, and why the rest are absent is not known. The V and J calls and clone size come from that table; D and trimming were worked out from the DNA. Counted in this sample were about 73,000 clones; about 95% of them appeared once. In total, the top ten clones hold 3% to 3.5% of the sample.

The sequence links TRBV7-2 to TRBJ2-7, with TRBD1 perhaps the D gene, on 6 matching bases. Sequencing was done on a sample of PBMCs. The clonotype comes from a man between 18 and 29 years old in good health and CMV-seronegative. The DNA sequence is TGTGCCAGCAGCTTAGACAGGGCCTCCTACGAGCAGTACTTC. Its translation is CASSLDRASYEQYF.